These T cell receptor beta chains were read from a single sample in a study of T cells in Graves' hyperthyroidism and ophthalmopathy. TCRdb processed the multiplex PCR reads anew with MiXCR; each CDR3 protein has one entry. The sample carries roughly 580,000 distinct CDR3 sequences, about half recorded once. What was sequenced was peripheral blood or thyroid tissue (not recorded which). The receptors shown here come from a woman between 18 and 29 years old with Graves' hyperthyroidism. Both conserved end residues are part of each CDR3. D genes are given only for firm matches. Clone size is not always given. Where it is, it says once, few, many or a class for expanded clones.

>.|.|18|TRBV29-1|TRBJ1-2
.
CSAGKRYEQYFGPGGYTF
>few|TRBD2|14|TRBV12-3/TRBV12-4|TRBJ2-5
TGTGCCAGCAGTCCTAGCGGGAGTTCAGAGACCCAGTACTTC
CASSPSGSSETQYF
>few|.|14|TRBV7-9|TRBJ2-7
TGTGCCAGCAGCGCTACAGAGGACTCCTACGAGCAGTACTTC
CASSATEDSYEQYF
>few|TRBD1|14|TRBV7-9|TRBJ1-2
TGTGCCAGCAGCCAGGGGGCTGCTAACTATGGCTACACCTTC
CASSQGAANYGYTF
>few|TRBD2|14|TRBV7-9|TRBJ2-7
TGTGCCAGCAGCCCCGACTCGTTTAGCGGGAGCGAGTACTTC
CASSPDSFSGSEYF
>.|TRBD1|15|TRBV11-1|TRBJ1-3
TGTGCCAGCAGTGGTACAGGGGACTCTGGAAACACCATATATTTT
CASSGTGDSGNTIYF
>.|TRBD1|15|TRBV9|TRBJ2-2
TGTGCCAGCAGCCCCCGGGACAGAAACACCGGGGAGCTGTTTTTT
CASSPRDRNTGELFF
>.|TRBD1|14|TRBV19|TRBJ2-5
TGTGCCAGTAGTCCAGACAGGGGAGAAGAGACCCAGTACTTC
CASSPDRGEETQYF
>.|TRBD1|15|TRBV2|TRBJ1-3
TGTGCCAGCAGTACTACAGGGGCCTCTGGAAACACCATATATTTT
CASSTTGASGNTIYF
>many|.|14|TRBV20-1|TRBJ2-7
TGCAGTGCTCCGGACCCGATGGCCACCTACGAGCAGTACTTC
CSAPDPMATYEQYF
>.|TRBD2|15|TRBV11-2|TRBJ2-7
TGTGCCAGCAGCTCCCTAACTAGCGGGAACTACGAGCAGTACTTC
CASSSLTSGNYEQYF
>many|.|13|TRBV29-1|TRBJ1-1
TGCAGCGTTGCTGCCAATCTGGGCACTGAAGCTTTCTTT
CSVAANLGTEAFF